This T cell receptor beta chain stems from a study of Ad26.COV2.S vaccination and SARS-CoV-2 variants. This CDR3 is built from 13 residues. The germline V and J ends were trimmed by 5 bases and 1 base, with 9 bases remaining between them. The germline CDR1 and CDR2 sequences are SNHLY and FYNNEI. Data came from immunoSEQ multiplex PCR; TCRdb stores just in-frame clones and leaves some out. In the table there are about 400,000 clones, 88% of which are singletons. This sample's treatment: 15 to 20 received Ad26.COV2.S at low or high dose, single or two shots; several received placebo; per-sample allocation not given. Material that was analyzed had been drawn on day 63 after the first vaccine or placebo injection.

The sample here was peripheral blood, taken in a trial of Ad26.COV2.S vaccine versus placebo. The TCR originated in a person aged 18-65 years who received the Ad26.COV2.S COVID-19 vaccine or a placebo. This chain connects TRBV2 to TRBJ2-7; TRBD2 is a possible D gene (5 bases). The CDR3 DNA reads TGTGCCAGCAGTTCGGACTTTTCCTACGAGCAGTACTTC. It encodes CASSSDFSYEQYF.